These T cell receptor beta chains were read from a single sample in a study of T cell responses to AZD1222 COVID-19 vaccine. Libraries were prepared by immunoSEQ multiplex PCR; TCRdb keeps only in-frame clonotypes and omits some of them. The sample includes 85,000 to 130,000 clones, approximately 86% of them seen just once. The input for sequencing was peripheral blood, taken 28 days after the second dose of the MenACWY control vaccine. These TCRs come from an adult who received the MenACWY meningococcal vaccine as a control. Both conserved end residues are part of each CDR3. Fields, in order: D gene, V gene, clone size, J gene, CDR3 DNA, CDR3 protein. The D gene is left open where the match is weak. Clone size, where shown, is once, few, many, or a class for clones that have expanded.

d_call: TRBD1; v_call: TRBV5-1; clone_size: once; j_call: TRBJ2-5; cdr3_nt: TGCGCCAGCAGCTCAATACAGGGGGCAGGGGAGACCCAGTACTTC; cdr3_aa: CASSSIQGAGETQYF
d_call: TRBD1; v_call: TRBV6-2/TRBV6-3; clone_size: .; j_call: TRBJ2-7; cdr3_nt: TGTGCCAGCAGTATGGCGGCAGGGGGACCCTACGAGCAGTACTTC; cdr3_aa: CASSMAAGGPYEQYF
d_call: TRBD1; v_call: TRBV5-5; clone_size: .; j_call: TRBJ1-3; cdr3_nt: TGTGCCAGCAGCGACGACAGGGCGGGTGGAAACACCATATATTTT; cdr3_aa: CASSDDRAGGNTIYF
d_call: .; v_call: TRBV27; clone_size: few; j_call: TRBJ1-1; cdr3_nt: TGTGCCAGCAGTTTTAGTGTAACAGATCCCACTGAAGCTTTCTTT; cdr3_aa: CASSFSVTDPTEAFF
d_call: .; v_call: TRBV5-1; clone_size: .; j_call: TRBJ1-2; cdr3_nt: TGCGCCAGCCAAGACATCTATGGCTACACCTTC; cdr3_aa: CASQDIYGYTF
d_call: .; v_call: TRBV7-9; clone_size: few; j_call: TRBJ2-7; cdr3_nt: TGTGCCAGCAGCGAAGGGGGGGAACTCTACGAGCAGTACTTC; cdr3_aa: CASSEGGELYEQYF
d_call: .; v_call: TRBV28; clone_size: once; j_call: TRBJ1-4; cdr3_nt: TGTGCCAGCAGGGGCTTCGGGACAACTAATGAAAAACTGTTTTTT; cdr3_aa: CASRGFGTTNEKLFF
d_call: .; v_call: TRBV4-2; clone_size: .; j_call: TRBJ2-2; cdr3_nt: TGTGCCAGCAGCCAAGAGGTGGGGGCCGGGCCCCAGGGGGGGGAGCTGTTTTTT; cdr3_aa: CASSQEVGAGPQGGELFF
d_call: TRBD1; v_call: TRBV6-5; clone_size: .; j_call: TRBJ1-2; cdr3_nt: TGTGCCAGCAGTTACGACAGGGGCCCCTATGGCTACACCTTC; cdr3_aa: CASSYDRGPYGYTF
d_call: .; v_call: TRBV19; clone_size: few; j_call: TRBJ1-2; cdr3_nt: TGTGCCAGTAAGGGACCCGCCAACTATGGCTACACCTTC; cdr3_aa: CASKGPANYGYTF
d_call: .; v_call: TRBV30; clone_size: .; j_call: TRBJ2-3; cdr3_nt: TGTGCCTGGACCGACTTGGATTGGGATACGCAGTATTTT; cdr3_aa: CAWTDLDWDTQYF
d_call: .; v_call: TRBV7-8; clone_size: .; j_call: TRBJ2-7; cdr3_nt: TGTGCCAGCAGCTTAGCCAGGAACAACTACGAGCAGTACTTC; cdr3_aa: CASSLARNNYEQYF
d_call: .; v_call: TRBV4-1; clone_size: .; j_call: TRBJ1-4; cdr3_nt: TGCGCCAGCAGCCAACAAACGGGAGCAACTAATGAAAAACTGTTTTTT; cdr3_aa: CASSQQTGATNEKLFF
d_call: .; v_call: TRBV3-1/TRBV3-2; clone_size: .; j_call: TRBJ2-7; cdr3_nt: TGTGCCAGCAGCCCGGAGAATAAGTCGGGGGCTGCCAGGGGGTCCTACGAGCAGTACTTC; cdr3_aa: CASSPENKSGAARGSYEQYF
d_call: .; v_call: TRBV27; clone_size: .; j_call: TRBJ2-1; cdr3_nt: TGTGCCAGCAGTCCCCCCGAGGGTGAGCAGTTCTTC; cdr3_aa: CASSPPEGEQFF
d_call: .; v_call: TRBV27; clone_size: .; j_call: TRBJ2-7; cdr3_nt: TGTGCCAGCAGTACTACAGGGTCCGGGGAGTACTTC; cdr3_aa: CASSTTGSGEYF
d_call: TRBD1; v_call: TRBV6-5; clone_size: .; j_call: TRBJ1-2; cdr3_nt: TGTGCCAGCTCGACAGGGGTATCTTATGGCTACACCTTC; cdr3_aa: CASSTGVSYGYTF